This section outlines one T cell receptor beta chain sequence together with its context. Germline assignment: CDR1 MNHEY and CDR2 SMNVEV (reference sequence). Trimming removed 10 bases from V and 3 bases from J; junction bases left unmatched: 5. The CDR3 spans 12 residues. The sample is drawn from a study of T cell changes during pregnancy in multiple sclerosis. Profiling relied on immunoSEQ multiplex PCR, and the TCRdb table lists in-frame clones only, not all of them. This sample has about 57,000 clones, with 89% found just once. Specimen: peripheral blood, collected after pregnancy. The gene calls are TRBV27 and TRBJ2-7, with TRBD1 matching over 8 bases. The origin of this receptor is a female donor with multiple sclerosis, enrolled in a pregnancy study. The CDR3, as DNA: TGTGCCACCGCAGGGGGCGGCTACGAGCAGTACTTC. Amino acid sequence: CATAGGGYEQYF.